This T cell receptor (beta chain) was recovered during a study of a mutant IDH1 vaccine in newly diagnosed glioma. In germline, CDR1 is SQVTM, CDR2 ANQGSEA. V trimming: 4 bases; J trimming: 5 bases; junction bases outside the gene matches: 12. CDR3 length equals 15 residues. Time point described: baseline, week 1 (first vaccination visit). Stated treatment: pre-vaccination baseline after standard-of-care therapy. The method was immunoSEQ multiplex PCR; TCRdb's version includes in-frame clones alone and lacks a portion of them. The sample includes tens of thousands of clones, just over 90% of them seen just once.

This specimen consisted of PBMCs, obtained from a glioma patient treated with radiotherapy, temozolomide or both. The receptor's source is a young man with glioma. The gene calls are TRBV29-1 and TRBJ2-7, with 9 bases that match TRBD1. In nucleotides, the CDR3 is TGCAGCGTTGGGGAAACCGGGACAGGGCTCAACGAGCAGTACTTC. Translation gives CSVGETGTGLNEQYF.